A selection of T cell receptor beta chains follows, all from one sample in a study of OX40 agonist ivuxolimab in advanced cancers. Assay used: immunoSEQ multiplex PCR; TCRdb lists only in-frame clones, some missing. The table includes 65,000 to 95,000 clones, around 88% detected once. The source material was CD4+ or CD8+ T cells sorted from blood, sampled in a trial of the OX40 agonist ivuxolimab. The receptors here all came from an adult with an advanced solid tumor such as melanoma, head and neck, liver or kidney cancer. CDR3s include the opening cysteine and the closing phenylalanine or tryptophan. The D gene is left open where the match is weak. The size of a clone is reported for some rows only, either as once, few or many, or as a class for expanded clones.

TGTGCCAGCAGCCAAGATCGGAGAGGGGCTAGCTCAACCTACGAGCAGTACTTC	CASSQDRRGASSTYEQYF	NA	TRBV14	TRBJ2-7	NA
TGTGCCAGCAGCTTAGCCCCTGGCTCCTACAATGAGCAGTTCTTC	CASSLAPGSYNEQFF	NA	TRBV7-2	TRBJ2-1	NA
TGCGCCAGCAGCCAAGAACTAGCGGGAACAGAGACCCAGTACTTC	CASSQELAGTETQYF	TRBD2	TRBV4-1	TRBJ2-5	NA
TGTGCCTGGAGTGAACCCGGCGATGAGCAGTTCTTC	CAWSEPGDEQFF	NA	TRBV30	TRBJ2-1	NA
TGTGCCAGCAGCCGGACTAGCGGGAGTTGGGATACGCAGTATTTT	CASSRTSGSWDTQYF	TRBD2	TRBV7-2	TRBJ2-3	NA
TGTGCCAGCAGCTTAGTTTTAGGGCCTCAAGAGACCCAGTACTTC	CASSLVLGPQETQYF	NA	TRBV11-2	TRBJ2-5	few
TGTGCCAGCAGGTCCCCTCTTGGACAGGGCTTATACGAGCAGTACTTC	CASRSPLGQGLYEQYF	TRBD1	TRBV28	TRBJ2-7	NA
TGTGCCAGCAGCCAAGGCGTACAGGACTTCCCCTACGAGCAGTACTTC	CASSQGVQDFPYEQYF	NA	TRBV14	TRBJ2-7	NA
TGTGCCAGCAGCTTTGACTCAAATCAGCCCCAGCATTTT	CASSFDSNQPQHF	NA	TRBV11-2	TRBJ1-5	NA
TGTGCCAGCAGTCAGGGGGCGAGCAATCAGCCCCAGCATTTT	CASSQGASNQPQHF	TRBD1	TRBV2	TRBJ1-5	NA
TGTGCCAGCAGCGCCACTGGGAGCGGCACCTACAATGAGCAGTTCTTC	CASSATGSGTYNEQFF	NA	TRBV9	TRBJ2-1	few
TGCGCCAGCAGCTTAAATGGGTATCGGAATAATGAAAAACTGTTTTTT	CASSLNGYRNNEKLFF	NA	TRBV5-1	TRBJ1-4	NA
TGTGCCAGCAGCTTAGGACAGCCGAGCTCCTACGAGCAGTACTTC	CASSLGQPSSYEQYF	NA	TRBV7-2	TRBJ2-7	NA
TGCAGCGTTGTTAAAGCAGGGGAGAACACTGAAGCTTTCTTT	CSVVKAGENTEAFF	NA	TRBV29-1	TRBJ1-1	NA
TGTGCCAGCAGCTTACAGGGAGGGGATGAAAAACTGTTTTTT	CASSLQGGDEKLFF	NA	TRBV7-2	TRBJ1-4	NA